This T cell receptor (beta chain) was sequenced during a study of T cells in Graves' hyperthyroidism and ophthalmopathy. Study-level results: The model anticipated ophthalmopathy a median around 6 months pre-onset.

With duration under 3 months, ophthalmopathy was active: Clinical Activity Score at least 3, NOSPECS at least 4. Patients with uncontrolled infections, other autoimmune diseases, pregnancy or lactation were excluded. The PBMCs had their origin in less than 13 ml of fresh peripheral blood. Amplification yielded TCR beta CDR3 regions, with RNA transcripts as the source. The TCR CDR3 was amplified in a first-round RT-PCR using the HTBI primer set. MiXCR, run by TCRdb on the multiplex PCR reads, gives a single entry per CDR3 protein. This sample yields 490,000 or so distinct CDR3 sequences, of which 20% to 25% are seen a single time; 49% belongs to the top ten. Of note for this clonotype: Its antigen is not known.

This CDR3 has 13 residues. V lost 2 bases and J lost 8, with 11 bases in between. CDR1 SGHTA and CDR2 FQGTGA come from the germline V gene. The specimen was blood. The receptor's source is a woman in her sixties or seventies with Graves' ophthalmopathy. This chain links TRBV7-3 with TRBJ2-3; no clear D gene. As DNA, the CDR3 is TGTGCCAGCAGCTTATATGGTTCTAGTACGCAGTATTTT. Translated, it gives CASSLYGSSTQYF.